These T cell receptor beta chains were read from a single sample in a study of T cells in Graves' hyperthyroidism and ophthalmopathy. Each CDR3 protein is one row after TCRdb ran MiXCR on the multiplex PCR reads. Found here are 650,000 to 750,000 distinct CDR3 sequences, 14% of them singletons; the top ten hold about a tenth. The sample comprised blood. These receptors all come from a woman under 30 with Graves' hyperthyroidism. Both conserved end residues are part of each CDR3.

cdr3_length	v_call	j_call	cdr3_aa
14	TRBV7-9	TRBJ1-1	CASSPDTVNTEAFF
13	TRBV29-1	TRBJ1-1	CSVPNKGNTEAFF
16	TRBV19	TRBJ2-1	CASSISGGRGYNEQFF
15	TRBV20-1	TRBJ1-2	CSARDPQGIENGYTF
16	TRBV7-9	TRBJ2-4	CASSLGQGTAKNIQYF
13	TRBV7-2	TRBJ2-3	CARGPADTDTQYF
15	TRBV13	TRBJ1-6	CASSLGQGNNSPLHF
13	TRBV7-9	TRBJ2-1	CASSFGSGNEQFF
14	TRBV7-6	TRBJ1-2	CASSFTRQGYGYTF
14	TRBV28	TRBJ1-1	CASSYGRLSTEAFF
13	TRBV15	TRBJ1-4	CATSRVWREKLFF
15	TRBV20-1	TRBJ2-7	CSAAKVAGGIYEQYF
15	TRBV2	TRBJ2-5	CASSGPGGIRETQYF
16	TRBV4-1	TRBJ2-7	CASSQERRTSGYEQYF
15	TRBV4-1	TRBJ2-1	CASSGLGGLRNEQFF
15	TRBV28	TRBJ2-1	CASSLAGVLYNEQFF
15	TRBV20-1	TRBJ2-4	CSAREVGTDKNIQYF
14	TRBV29-1	TRBJ2-2	CSVESGRGPGELFF
16	TRBV6-1	TRBJ2-7	CASSEAWAGRAYEQYF
15	TRBV6-1	TRBJ2-2	CASSDSGRLTGELFF
15	TRBV5-6	TRBJ2-3	CATRAFRADTDTQYF
15	TRBV11-2	TRBJ2-7	CASSVDRASSYEQYF
14	TRBV2	TRBJ2-1	CASERGRTYNEQFF
15	TRBV13	TRBJ2-4	CASNPGLGVKNIQYF
17	TRBV6-6	TRBJ2-6	CASSYGGTGSGANVLTF
17	TRBV6-5	TRBJ2-1	CASSYQGREGLIPEQFF
14	TRBV7-8	TRBJ2-1	CASSPQGSGHEQFF
14	TRBV29-1	TRBJ2-1	CSVEFGGSYNEQFF
15	TRBV27	TRBJ2-2	CASSFWERGAGELFF
15	TRBV5-5	TRBJ2-2	CASSRGTGRTGELFF
12	TRBV10-3	TRBJ1-2	CAIRTGHYGYTF
14	TRBV28	TRBJ2-1	CASSSGLRDDEQFF
16	TRBV19	TRBJ2-6	CASTRGAFSGANVLTF
12	TRBV6-2/TRBV6-3	TRBJ1-4	CASSYRREKLFF
16	TRBV7-2	TRBJ2-3	CASSLRAGGYTDTQYF
14	TRBV7-3	TRBJ1-1	CASSFYERGTEAFF
16	TRBV6-1	TRBJ2-1	CASSYYLTGEEVEQFF
15	TRBV6-1	TRBJ1-5	CASRTRQGRGQPQHF
14	TRBV6-1	TRBJ2-3	CASTLGSSTDTQYF
13	TRBV12-3/TRBV12-4	TRBJ1-1	CASSSGWGTEAFF
15	TRBV28	TRBJ1-5	CASSLWPLGDQPQHF
15	TRBV2	TRBJ1-1	CASRDRGGTNTEAFF
16	TRBV11-2	TRBJ2-1	CASSLDGTGSYNEQFF
13	TRBV20-1	TRBJ2-1	CSARGSPDHEQFF
11	TRBV6-2/TRBV6-3	TRBJ2-1	CASRTGHEQFF